This passage covers 8 T cell receptor beta chains from one sample sequenced in a study of beta chain features in type 1 diabetes. Since all of the isolated RNA was reverse transcribed, expressed TCRB transcripts were what got sequenced. TCRdb's copy holds only in-frame clones and misses some; the assay was immunoSEQ multiplex PCR. The sample has around 300,000 clones, 11% to 15% seen once. The source material was central memory CD4+ T cells from blood. These receptors all stem from a man aged 25 to 40 in good health.

This clone was counted at least ten times. Within the sample, other DNA sequences also encode this same CDR3. The genes are TRBV18 and TRBJ2-3; D is possibly TRBD2 (6 bases). V lost 1 base to trimming and J lost 3 bases, with 11 bases between them. Germline values: CDR1 KGHSH, CDR2 LQKENI. The CDR3 contains 15 residues. The CDR3 DNA follows: TGTGCCAGCTCACCACGCGGGGTTAGGACAGATACGCAGTATTTT. Its translation: CASSPRGVRTDTQYF.

The sample holds a few counts of this clone. The genes are TRBV2 and TRBJ2-5; weak D call: TRBD1 (5 bases). V was pared by 5 bases and J by 5 bases, with 15 bases between. Germline CDR1 and CDR2: SNHLY and FYNNEI. The CDR3 has 14 amino acids. The CDR3 region is CASSFAGLGETQYF. Here the CDR3 DNA reads TGTGCCAGCAGTTTCGCAGGGCTAGGTGAGACCCAGTACTTC.

This clone came up a few times. The chain recombines TRBV5-1 with TRBJ1-1, with D possibly matching TRBD1 (6 bases). Germline CDR1 reads SGHRS; CDR2 reads YFSETQ. V was clipped by 3 bases and J by 4 bases, with 13 bases between them. CDR3 length: 14 residues. The chain's CDR3 is CASSSSGGRTEAFF. The DNA for the CDR3 is TGCGCCAGCAGCTCCTCGGGGGGGCGCACTGAAGCTTTCTTT. Using reference TRBV5-1 and TRBJ1-1 for the parts outside the CDR3, the full variable domain is KAGVTQTPRYLIKTRGQQVTLSCSPISGHRSVSWYQQTPGQGLQFLFEYFSETQRNKGNFPGRFSGRQFSNSRSEMNVSTLELGDSALYLCASSSSGGRTEAFFGQGTRLTVV.

V and J are TRBV11-3 and TRBJ2-3; D gene unclear. Germline V CDR1 and CDR2: SGHNT, YENEEA. The V end lost 1 base, the J end lost 3 bases, and 5 bases lay between the germline ends. The CDR3 is made up of 13 amino acids. The CDR3 DNA reads as TGTGCCAGCAGCTTAGCCCAAACAGATACGCAGTATTTT. It yields the protein CASSLAQTDTQYF.

The chain recombines TRBV6-1 with TRBJ2-1; TRBD2 agrees at 9 bases. CDR1 is MNHNS, CDR2 SASEGT, per germline. The CDR3 consists of 13 residues. After removal of 6 bases from V and 3 bases from J, the junction contained 0 bases not matched to a gene. The CDR3 nucleotides read TGTGCCAGCAGGACTAGCGGCTACAATGAGCAGTTCTTC. This codes for CASRTSGYNEQFF.

The chain links TRBV19 to TRBJ2-7, with D perhaps given as TRBD1 or TRBD2 (5 bases each). The CDR3 is 13 amino acids. V lost 4 bases and J 3 bases, leaving 10 bases between the germline ends. CDR1 is LNHDA and CDR2 is SQIVND in the germline V gene (reference sequence). The DNA for the CDR3 is TGTGCCAGTAGTAGAGGGACGGACTACGAGCAGTACTTC. Its translation: CASSRGTDYEQYF.

The chain carries TRBV15 and TRBJ2-2; no firm D call. CDR3 length: 15 residues. The germline gives CDR1 LNHNV, CDR2 YYDKDF (reference sequence). Trimming stripped 1 base from V and 8 bases from J, with 14 bases between. In nucleotides, the CDR3 is TGTGCCACCAGCAGAGTTTACCCTGAGAGGGGGGAGCTGTTTTTT. Translating it yields CATSRVYPERGELFF.

The J gene is TRBJ2-4, the V gene TRBV6-6; D is possibly TRBD1 (6 bases). The CDR3 has 12 amino acids. Trimming removed 7 bases from V and 7 bases from J, with 11 bases in between. CDR1 MNHNY and CDR2 SVGAGI come from the germline V gene (reference sequence). The CDR3, as DNA: TGTGCCAGCAATCACAGGGAGAACATTCAGTACTTC. It is translated as CASNHRENIQYF.